This TCR beta chain was retrieved from a study of T cells in Graves' hyperthyroidism and ophthalmopathy. The germline V gene has CDR1 MGHRA and CDR2 YSYEKL. V lost 1 base, J lost 1 base, and 10 bases lay in between. This CDR3 region has 15 residues. RNA transcripts were the template for amplifying TCR beta CDR3 regions. During a first-round RT-PCR of the TCR CDR3, the HTBI primer set was used. TCRdb re-derived calls from the multiplex PCR reads in MiXCR, one entry per CDR3 protein. The sample carries 500,000 or so distinct CDR3 sequences, 17% recorded once. Criteria for exclusion of patients were uncontrolled infection, other autoimmune disease, pregnancy or lactation.

The source is a woman aged 18-29 years with Graves' ophthalmopathy. This sequence joins TRBV4-1 and TRBJ1-1; D gene uncertain. Sequencing used blood. The CDR3 loop is CASSQAPRGNTEAFF. The CDR3 DNA reads TGCGCCAGCAGCCAAGCCCCTCGGGGGAACACTGAAGCTTTCTTT.